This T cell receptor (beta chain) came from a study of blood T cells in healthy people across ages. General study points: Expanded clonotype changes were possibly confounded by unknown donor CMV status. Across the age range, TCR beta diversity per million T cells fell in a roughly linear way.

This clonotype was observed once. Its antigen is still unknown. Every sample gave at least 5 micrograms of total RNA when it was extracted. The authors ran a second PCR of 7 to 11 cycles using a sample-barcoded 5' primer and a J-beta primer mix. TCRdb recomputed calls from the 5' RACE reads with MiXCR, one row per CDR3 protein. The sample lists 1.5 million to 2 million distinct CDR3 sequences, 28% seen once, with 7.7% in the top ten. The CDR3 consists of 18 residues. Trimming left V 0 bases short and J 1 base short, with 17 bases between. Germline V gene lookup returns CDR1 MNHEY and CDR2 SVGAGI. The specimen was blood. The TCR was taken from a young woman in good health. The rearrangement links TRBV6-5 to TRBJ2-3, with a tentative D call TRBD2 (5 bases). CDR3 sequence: CASSYSWRAGWGTDTQYF. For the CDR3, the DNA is TGTGCCAGCAGTTACTCGTGGCGGGCGGGCTGGGGCACAGATACGCAGTATTTT.